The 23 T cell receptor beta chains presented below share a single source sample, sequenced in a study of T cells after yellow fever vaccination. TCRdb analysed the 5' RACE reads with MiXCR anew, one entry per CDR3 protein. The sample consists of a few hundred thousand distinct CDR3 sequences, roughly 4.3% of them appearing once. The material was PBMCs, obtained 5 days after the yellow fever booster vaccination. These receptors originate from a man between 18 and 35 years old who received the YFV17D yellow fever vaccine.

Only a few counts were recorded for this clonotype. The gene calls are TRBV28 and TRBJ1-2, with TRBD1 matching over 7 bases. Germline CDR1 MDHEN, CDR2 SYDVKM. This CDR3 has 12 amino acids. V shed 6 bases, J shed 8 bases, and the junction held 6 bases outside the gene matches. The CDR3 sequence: CASSADRVGYTF. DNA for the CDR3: TGTGCCAGCAGCGCTGACAGGGTCGGCTACACCTTC.

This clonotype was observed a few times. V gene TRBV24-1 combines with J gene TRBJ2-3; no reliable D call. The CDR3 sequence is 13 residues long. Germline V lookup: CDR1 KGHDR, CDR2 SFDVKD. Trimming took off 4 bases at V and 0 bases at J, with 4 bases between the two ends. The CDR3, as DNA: TGTGCCACCAGTGACGAAAGCACAGATACGCAGTATTTT. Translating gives CATSDESTDTQYF.

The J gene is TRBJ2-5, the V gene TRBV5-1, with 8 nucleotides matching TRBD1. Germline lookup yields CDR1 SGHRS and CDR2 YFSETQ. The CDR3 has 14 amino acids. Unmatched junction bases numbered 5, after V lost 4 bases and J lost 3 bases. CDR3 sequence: CASSGGQVEETQYF. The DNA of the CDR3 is TGCGCCAGCAGCGGGGGACAGGTGGAAGAGACCCAGTACTTC.

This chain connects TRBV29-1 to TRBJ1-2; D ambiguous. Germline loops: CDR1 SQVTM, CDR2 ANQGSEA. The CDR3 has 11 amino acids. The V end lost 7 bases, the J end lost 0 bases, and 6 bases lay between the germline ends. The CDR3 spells CSDETNYGYTF. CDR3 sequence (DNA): TGCAGCGATGAGACTAACTATGGCTACACCTTC.

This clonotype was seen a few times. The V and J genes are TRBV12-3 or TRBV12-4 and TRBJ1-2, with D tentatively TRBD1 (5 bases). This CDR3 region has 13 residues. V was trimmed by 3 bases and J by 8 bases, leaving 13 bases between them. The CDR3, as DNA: TGTGCCAGCAGTTTCTTAGGGGATGTCGGCTACACCTTC. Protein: CASSFLGDVGYTF.

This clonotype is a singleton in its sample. The CDR3 sequence: CASSLAPRSYNEQFF. CDR3 sequence (DNA): TGTGCCAGCAGCTTGGCTCCTAGATCCTACAATGAGCAGTTCTTC. The chain carries TRBV5-4 and TRBJ2-1; D uncertain. The V end lost 0 bases, the J end lost 1 base, and 8 bases lay between the germline ends. The CDR3 is 15 amino acids. Germline V gives CDR1 SGHNT, CDR2 YYREEE (reference sequence).

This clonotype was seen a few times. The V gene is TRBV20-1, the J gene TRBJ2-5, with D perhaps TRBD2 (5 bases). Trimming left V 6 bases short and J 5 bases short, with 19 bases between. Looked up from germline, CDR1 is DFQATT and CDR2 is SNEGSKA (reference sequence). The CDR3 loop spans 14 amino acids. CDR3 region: CSAGSGLTGETQYF. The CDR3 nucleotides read TGCAGTGCAGGGTCGGGTTTGACGGGGGAGACCCAGTACTTC.

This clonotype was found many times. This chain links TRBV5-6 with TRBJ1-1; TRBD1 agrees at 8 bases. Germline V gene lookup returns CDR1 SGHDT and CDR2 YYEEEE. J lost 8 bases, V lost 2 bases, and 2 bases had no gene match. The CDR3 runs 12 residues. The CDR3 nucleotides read TGTGCCAGCAGCTTTAACAGGGGGGAAGCTTTCTTT. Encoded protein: CASSFNRGEAFF. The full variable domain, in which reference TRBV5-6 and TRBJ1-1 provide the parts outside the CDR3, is DAGVTQSPTHLIKTRGQQVTLRCSPKSGHDTVSWYQQALGQGPQFIFQYYEEEERQRGNFPDRFSGHQFPNYSSELNVNALLLGDSALYLCASSFNRGEAFFGQGTRLTVV.

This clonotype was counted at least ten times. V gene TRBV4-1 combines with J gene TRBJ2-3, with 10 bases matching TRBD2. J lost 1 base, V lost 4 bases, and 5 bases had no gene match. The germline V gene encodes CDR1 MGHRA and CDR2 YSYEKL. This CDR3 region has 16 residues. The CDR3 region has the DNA TGCGCCAGCAGCCCTCCTCTAGCGGGGGGCACAGATACGCAGTATTTT. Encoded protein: CASSPPLAGGTDTQYF.

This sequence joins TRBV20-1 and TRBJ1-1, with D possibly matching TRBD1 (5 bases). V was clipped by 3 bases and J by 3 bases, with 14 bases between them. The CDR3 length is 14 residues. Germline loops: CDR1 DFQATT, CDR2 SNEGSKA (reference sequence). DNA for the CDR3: TGCAGTGCTAGTGACAGAAGCGGATACACTGAAGCTTTCTTT. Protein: CSASDRSGYTEAFF.

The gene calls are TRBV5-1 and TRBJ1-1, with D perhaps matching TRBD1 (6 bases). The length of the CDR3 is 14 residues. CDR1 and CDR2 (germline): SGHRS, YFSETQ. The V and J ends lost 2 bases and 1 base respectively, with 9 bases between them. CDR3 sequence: CASSFTGRNTEAFF. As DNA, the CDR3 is TGCGCCAGCAGCTTCACAGGGCGGAACACTGAAGCTTTCTTT.

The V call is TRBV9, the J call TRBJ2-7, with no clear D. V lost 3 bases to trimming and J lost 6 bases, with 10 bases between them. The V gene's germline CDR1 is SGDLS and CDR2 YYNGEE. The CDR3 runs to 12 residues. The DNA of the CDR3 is TGTGCCAGCAGCGGATACACGAGCGAGCAGTACTTC. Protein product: CASSGYTSEQYF.

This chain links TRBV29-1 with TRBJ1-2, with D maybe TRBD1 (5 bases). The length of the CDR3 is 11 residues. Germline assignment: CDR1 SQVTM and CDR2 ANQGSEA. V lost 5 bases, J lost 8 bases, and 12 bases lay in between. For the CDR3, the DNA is TGCAGCGTTTCAGGGTTAGCGGGCTACACCTTC. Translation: CSVSGLAGYTF.

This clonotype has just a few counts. The CDR3 sequence: CASKDSSYNEQFF. DNA of the CDR3: TGTGCCAGCAAGGACAGCTCCTACAATGAGCAGTTCTTC. The rearrangement links TRBV6-2 or TRBV6-3 to TRBJ2-1, with D possibly being TRBD1 (6 bases). The CDR3 runs 13 residues. CDR1 and CDR2 from the germline V gene are MNHEY and SVGEGT. Trimming left V 7 bases short and J 0 bases short, with 7 bases between.

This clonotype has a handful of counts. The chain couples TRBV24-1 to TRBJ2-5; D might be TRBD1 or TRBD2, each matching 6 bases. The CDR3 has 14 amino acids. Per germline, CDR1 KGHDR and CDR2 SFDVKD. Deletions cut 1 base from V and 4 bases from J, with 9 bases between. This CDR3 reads CATSDLGGRETQYF. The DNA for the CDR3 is TGTGCCACCAGTGATTTAGGGGGGAGAGAGACCCAGTACTTC.

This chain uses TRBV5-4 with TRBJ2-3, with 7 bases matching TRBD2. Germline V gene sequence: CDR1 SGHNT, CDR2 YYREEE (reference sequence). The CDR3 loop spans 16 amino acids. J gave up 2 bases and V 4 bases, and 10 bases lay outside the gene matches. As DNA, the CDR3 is TGTGCCAGCAGCACGCCCAGCCTAGCGGACACAGATACGCAGTATTTT. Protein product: CASSTPSLADTDTQYF.

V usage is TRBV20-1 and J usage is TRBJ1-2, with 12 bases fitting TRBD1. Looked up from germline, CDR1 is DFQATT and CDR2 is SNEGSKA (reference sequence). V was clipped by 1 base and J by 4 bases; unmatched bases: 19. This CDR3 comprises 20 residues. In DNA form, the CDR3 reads TGCAGTGCTAGAGCTGGTATATTCCGGGACAGGGGGCTTCGTCGCTATGGCTACACCTTC. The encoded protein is CSARAGIFRDRGLRRYGYTF.

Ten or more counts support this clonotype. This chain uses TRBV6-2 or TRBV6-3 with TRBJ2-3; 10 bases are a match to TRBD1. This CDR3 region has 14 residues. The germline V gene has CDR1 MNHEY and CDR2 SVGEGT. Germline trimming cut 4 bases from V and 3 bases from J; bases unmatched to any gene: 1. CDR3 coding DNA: TGTGCCAGCAGTTGGGACAGGGGAACAGATACGCAGTATTTT. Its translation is CASSWDRGTDTQYF.

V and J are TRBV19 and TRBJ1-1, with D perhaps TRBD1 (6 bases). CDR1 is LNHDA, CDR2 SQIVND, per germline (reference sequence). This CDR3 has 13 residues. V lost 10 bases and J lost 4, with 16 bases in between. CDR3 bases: TGTGCCACCAGGAGGGGGTGGCTCACTGAAGCTTTCTTT. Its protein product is CATRRGWLTEAFF.

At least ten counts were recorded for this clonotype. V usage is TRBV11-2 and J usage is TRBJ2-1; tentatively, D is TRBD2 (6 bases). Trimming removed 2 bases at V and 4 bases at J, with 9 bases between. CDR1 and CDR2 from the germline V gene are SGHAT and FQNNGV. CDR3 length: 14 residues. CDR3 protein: CASSLRLDYNEQFF. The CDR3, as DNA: TGTGCCAGCAGCTTAAGACTAGATTACAATGAGCAGTTCTTC.

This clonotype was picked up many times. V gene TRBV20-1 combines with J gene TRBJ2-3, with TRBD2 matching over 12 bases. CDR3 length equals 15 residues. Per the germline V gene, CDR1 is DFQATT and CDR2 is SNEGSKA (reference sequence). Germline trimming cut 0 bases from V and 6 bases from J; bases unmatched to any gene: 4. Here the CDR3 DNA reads TGCAGTGCTAGAGATCGGCTAGCGGGGGGGGATACGCAGTATTTT. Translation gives CSARDRLAGGDTQYF.

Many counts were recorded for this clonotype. CDR3 in amino acids: CSARRGTGGQTQYF. CDR3 nucleotides: TGCAGTGCTAGAAGGGGGACAGGAGGACAGACCCAGTACTTC. The rearrangement uses TRBV20-1 and TRBJ2-5; 8 nucleotides line up with TRBD1. With V trimmed by 2 bases and J by 6 bases, 8 bases remained unmatched. The CDR3 contains 14 residues. Germline lookup yields CDR1 DFQATT and CDR2 SNEGSKA (reference sequence).

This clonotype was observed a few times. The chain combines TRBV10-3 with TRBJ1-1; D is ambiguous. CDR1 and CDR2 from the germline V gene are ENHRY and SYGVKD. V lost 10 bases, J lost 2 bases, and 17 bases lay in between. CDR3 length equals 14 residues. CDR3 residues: CATRYDGSNTEAFF. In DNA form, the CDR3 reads TGTGCCACCAGGTACGATGGCAGTAACACTGAAGCTTTCTTT.